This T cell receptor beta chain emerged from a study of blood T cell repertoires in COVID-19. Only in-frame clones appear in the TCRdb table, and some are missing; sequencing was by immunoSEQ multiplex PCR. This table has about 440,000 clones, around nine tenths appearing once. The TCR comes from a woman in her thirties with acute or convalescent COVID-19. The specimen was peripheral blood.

The CDR3 sequence: CASSLNPIGGGETQYF. The CDR3 DNA follows: TGCGCCAGCAGCTTGAATCCCATTGGGGGAGGAGAGACCCAGTACTTC. The chain carries TRBV5-1 and TRBJ2-5; tentatively, D is TRBD2 (6 bases). Germline loops: CDR1 SGHRS, CDR2 YFSETQ. This CDR3 comprises 16 residues. Trimming took 1 base from V and 4 from J, leaving 17 bases between them.